This is a list of T cell receptor beta chains from one sample in a study of T cell repertoires in cytomegalovirus infection. TCRdb independently ran MiXCR on the reads; one entry per CDR3 protein. The sample consists of roughly 100,000 distinct CDR3 sequences, approximately 45% of them appearing once. These receptors' targets are unknown. The material was CD8+ T cells from cultured PBMCs, obtained from culture after CMV antigen stimulation. These receptors were obtained from a human donor in good health (CMV status not recorded). Some clones in this sample may be carry-over from other donors' samples. Each CDR3 is given with its conserved first and last residue. Each record gives: D gene, V gene, J gene, clone size, CDR3 DNA, CDR3 protein. A D gene is named only where the DNA matches it firmly. Size is stated for part of the rows, as once, few or many counts, or as a class when the clone is expanded.

>-|TRBV7-9|TRBJ1-3|-
TGTGCCAGCAGCCCATCCACGGGACGGGTACTGGGAAACACCATATATTTT
CASSPSTGRVLGNTIYF
>-|TRBV10-3|TRBJ2-1|few
TGTGCCATCAGTGAGGGAAAAGGGAATGAGCAGTTCTTC
CAISEGKGNEQFF
>TRBD1|TRBV11-2|TRBJ2-3|-
TGTGCCAGCGGCGGACAGGGGACAGATACGCAGTATTTT
CASGGQGTDTQYF
>-|TRBV20-1|TRBJ2-2|-
TGCAGTGCTAGAGATCCGGACAGAAATTTTAACACCGGGGAGCTGTTTTTT
CSARDPDRNFNTGELFF
>-|TRBV7-2|TRBJ2-1|-
TGTGCCAGCAGCTTATATTTGTCCGACAGTGGGCAGTTCTTC
CASSLYLSDSGQFF
>-|TRBV27|TRBJ2-7|-
TGTGCCAGCAGTTTATCAGAAAATAGGGACTCCCCCTACGAGCAGTACTTC
CASSLSENRDSPYEQYF
>-|TRBV6-6|TRBJ1-5|-
TGTGCCAGCAGTACAACACAGGGCGCTGAAGGGCCCCAGCATTTT
CASSTTQGAEGPQHF
>TRBD1|TRBV7-9|TRBJ2-1|-
TGTGCCAGCACCCCGGGACAGAGCTACAATGAGCAGTTCTTC
CASTPGQSYNEQFF
>-|TRBV13|TRBJ1-6|-
TGTGCCAGCAGCCCCGGGAGGGGTTTTTCACCCCTCCACTTT
CASSPGRGFSPLHF
>TRBD1|TRBV3-1|TRBJ2-5|-
TGTGCCAGCAGCCAAGATCTCGGGACAGGGAAAGAGACCCAGTACTTC
CASSQDLGTGKETQYF
>-|TRBV7-2|TRBJ1-1|few
TGTGCCAGCAGCATCATCGCGACGGGACCAAACACTGAAGCTTTCTTT
CASSIIATGPNTEAFF
>-|TRBV20-1|TRBJ1-2|few
TGCAGTGCTAGAGGGGAGGGCAGCTATGGCTACACCTTC
CSARGEGSYGYTF
>-|TRBV19|TRBJ1-2|-
TGTGCCAGTCTGGGGGGCCTCTATGGCCACACCTTC
CASLGGLYGHTF
>TRBD1|TRBV12-3/TRBV12-4|TRBJ2-1|-
TGTGCCAGCAGTTTGAGCAGGGACAGGGCCCACAATGAGCAGTTCTTC
CASSLSRDRAHNEQFF
>-|TRBV2|TRBJ2-3|-
TGTGCCAGCAGCTTAGACTTCCGGGGGAAGCAAGATACGCAGTATTTT
CASSLDFRGKQDTQYF
>TRBD2|TRBV7-8|TRBJ2-3|few
TGTGCCAGCAGCTCGTATGACGGGGGGGCCGGGGATACGCAGTATTTT
CASSSYDGGAGDTQYF
>-|TRBV5-1|TRBJ2-7|-
TGCGCCAGCAGCTTGGCCAGCGACGAGCAGTACTTC
CASSLASDEQYF
>-|TRBV6-5|TRBJ2-5|many
TGTGCCAGCAGTTACTCCCTAGCCGGAGAGACCCAGTACTTC
CASSYSLAGETQYF
>-|TRBV27|TRBJ2-4|-
TGTGCCAGCAGCCTTAACCCGACCAGGGAGATTAAGTACTTC
CASSLNPTREIKYF
>TRBD1|TRBV12-3/TRBV12-4|TRBJ2-7|many
TGTGCCAGCAGTCGGGACAGGGGAACCTACGAGCAGTACTTC
CASSRDRGTYEQYF
>-|TRBV4-1|TRBJ1-3|-
TGCGCCAGCAGCCAAGCAGGTTCTGGAAACACCATATATTTT
CASSQAGSGNTIYF
>-|TRBV4-1|TRBJ1-1|-
TGCGCCAGCAGCCCGGGAGGCAGCCCAAACACTGAAGCTTTCTTT
CASSPGGSPNTEAFF
>-|TRBV12-3/TRBV12-4|TRBJ2-5|few
TGTGCCAGCAGTTTCGAACAGCTCCAAGAGACCCAGTACTTC
CASSFEQLQETQYF